This T cell receptor (beta chain) was captured by sequencing in a study of blood T cell repertoires in COVID-19. Libraries were prepared by immunoSEQ multiplex PCR; TCRdb keeps only in-frame clonotypes and omits some of them. This table holds about 110,000 clones, 84% found once. The germline gives CDR1 SGHTA, CDR2 FQGNSA. V lost 5 bases, J lost 0 bases, and 3 bases stayed unmatched. CDR3 size: 15 residues. This clonotype was obtained from a woman aged 60-70 years with acute or convalescent COVID-19. The chain links TRBV7-2 to TRBJ1-2, with TRBD1 matching 10 bases. The specimen was peripheral blood. The CDR3 sequence is CASSRGQGSNYGYTF. The CDR3 nucleotides read TGTGCCAGCAGCCGGGGACAGGGGTCTAACTATGGCTACACCTTC.